The rows below give T cell receptor beta chains drawn from one sample of a study of T cell changes during pregnancy in multiple sclerosis. Clones were read by immunoSEQ multiplex PCR, and TCRdb kept only the in-frame ones, dropping some. The top ten clones hold 0.4% to 0.55% of a sample with roughly 56,000 clones, 75% to 95% of them seen once. The material was CD4+ T cells from peripheral blood mononuclear cells, obtained after pregnancy. These receptor sequences come from a female donor in good health, enrolled as a control in a pregnancy study. CDR3s include the opening cysteine and the closing phenylalanine or tryptophan. The order of the fields is D gene, V gene, J gene, clone size, CDR3 DNA, CDR3 protein. D genes are given only for firm matches. Some rows mark clone size as missing; the rest say once, few, many or name a class of expanded clone.

TRBD1	TRBV11-2	TRBJ1-2	once	TGTGCCAGCAGCTCGCCTCGGACAGGGGCTAGAGTGGGCTACACCTTC	CASSSPRTGARVGYTF
NA	TRBV6-1	TRBJ1-6	NA	TGTGCCAGCAGTGACCGGAGGGTTAAGAGCTCCTATAATTCACCCCTCCACTTT	CASSDRRVKSSYNSPLHF
NA	TRBV11-2	TRBJ2-3	NA	TGTGCCAGCAGCCAAAGCACAGATACGCAGTATTTT	CASSQSTDTQYF
NA	TRBV19	TRBJ1-1	NA	TGTGCCAGTAGCCGAAGGCAGGGTCTGACTGAAGCTTTCTTT	CASSRRQGLTEAFF
TRBD1	TRBV9	TRBJ2-1	NA	TGTGCCAGCAGCGCCAGTGGGACAGTGGGCTACAATGAGCAGTTCTTC	CASSASGTVGYNEQFF
TRBD1	TRBV30	TRBJ1-2	NA	TGTGCCTGGGGGGGACAGGGGGGACGGGGCTACACCTTC	CAWGGQGGRGYTF
NA	TRBV4-2	TRBJ2-5	once	TGTGCCAGCAGCCAAGCTAGTAGCCGGGAGACCCAGTACTTC	CASSQASSRETQYF
TRBD2	TRBV7-9	TRBJ2-3	NA	TGTGCCAGCAGCTCCATCCTAGCGGGGCCCGCAGATACGCAGTATTTT	CASSSILAGPADTQYF
TRBD2	TRBV27	TRBJ2-5	NA	TGTGCCAGCAGGTGGCTAGCGGGCCCCACAGAGACCCAGTACTTC	CASRWLAGPTETQYF
NA	TRBV7-2	TRBJ2-1	NA	TGTGCCAGCAGCTTAGGACTAGTCCCCTACAATGAGCAGTTCTTC	CASSLGLVPYNEQFF
TRBD2	TRBV5-1	TRBJ2-5	NA	TGCGCCAGCAGCTTGGGGGCTAGCGGGGAAGAGACCCAGTACTTC	CASSLGASGEETQYF
NA	TRBV7-9	TRBJ2-5	once	TGTGCCAGCAGCTTAGCGCTCCTACAGGGAGCCCAGTACTTC	CASSLALLQGAQYF
TRBD1	TRBV7-2	TRBJ1-1	NA	TGTGCCAGCAGCTTAGACAGGGGCTGGACTGAAGCTTTCTTT	CASSLDRGWTEAFF
TRBD1	TRBV6-6	TRBJ1-1	few	TGTGCCAGCAGTCCAGGACAGGGCCGGAAGGCTTTCTTT	CASSPGQGRKAFF
NA	TRBV2	TRBJ1-4	NA	TGTGCCAGCAGGGGGGCGTATGAAAAACTGTTTTTT	CASRGAYEKLFF
TRBD1	TRBV19	TRBJ1-5	NA	TGTGCCAGTAGTTTCGTCGGGACAGTTCATCAGCCCCAGCATTTT	CASSFVGTVHQPQHF
TRBD1	TRBV10-3	TRBJ1-1	once	TGTGCCATCAGTGAAATTGGACAGGCCACTGAAGCTTTCTTT	CAISEIGQATEAFF
NA	TRBV18	TRBJ2-7	NA	TGTGCCAGCTCACCAGGTCAAGCAGGGGCCTACGAGCAGTACTTC	CASSPGQAGAYEQYF
NA	TRBV7-8	TRBJ1-2	NA	TGTGCCAGCAGCTTAGCGGGGAGATGGGGCTACACCTTC	CASSLAGRWGYTF
TRBD1	TRBV6-5	TRBJ2-1	NA	TGTGCCAGCAGTTACCAGGGGGCAGTCAATGAGCAGTTCTTC	CASSYQGAVNEQFF
NA	TRBV19	TRBJ1-5	NA	TGTGCCAGTAGTATAGGGGCAGCGGGCAATCAGCCCCAGCATTTT	CASSIGAAGNQPQHF
NA	TRBV7-3	TRBJ1-2	NA	TGTGCCAGCAGTCAAAACTGGGGGGGGCTTGGTCCCAACTATGGCTACACCTTC	CASSQNWGGLGPNYGYTF
TRBD1	TRBV4-1	TRBJ1-2	NA	TGCGCCAGCAGCCACGACAGGGGACTTAGCGGCTACACCTTC	CASSHDRGLSGYTF
NA	TRBV7-2	TRBJ1-2	once	TGTGCCAGCAGCTTAGATTCGACAAACTATGGCTACACCTTC	CASSLDSTNYGYTF
TRBD1	TRBV7-2	TRBJ1-1	NA	TGTGCCAGCAGCTCCGGGACAGGGAGATATACTGAAGCTTTCTTT	CASSSGTGRYTEAFF
TRBD1	TRBV9	TRBJ2-7	NA	TGTGCCAGCAGCCGAGGACAGGGAGAGATGTACGAGCAGTACTTC	CASSRGQGEMYEQYF
NA	TRBV19	TRBJ2-4	NA	TGTGCCAGTAGTTTCGGCCCCGCGTGGACTCCGCTTGGCATTCAGTACTTC	CASSFGPAWTPLGIQYF
TRBD1	TRBV7-8	TRBJ2-7	once	TGTGCCAGCAGCTCTGCAGGGGGTTCCTACGAGCAGTACTTC	CASSSAGGSYEQYF
NA	TRBV11-3	TRBJ1-4	NA	TGTGCCAGCAGCTTAAGCGGCGCAACTAATGAAAAACTGTTTTTT	CASSLSGATNEKLFF
NA	TRBV27	TRBJ2-7	NA	TGTGCCAGCAGTTTATCAGGGGACGAGCAGTACTTC	CASSLSGDEQYF
TRBD1	TRBV27	TRBJ1-2	NA	TGTGCCAGCAGTCCCGTAGGGGGCGGCTACACCTTC	CASSPVGGGYTF
NA	TRBV6-5	TRBJ1-5	many	TGTGCCAGCAGACCCACAGGGTTAGGTCAGCCCCAGCATTTT	CASRPTGLGQPQHF
NA	TRBV6-1	TRBJ2-1	NA	TGTGCCAGCAGTAATTTGGACAGACAGAATGAGCAGTTCTTC	CASSNLDRQNEQFF
TRBD2	TRBV9	TRBJ2-5	NA	TGTGCCAGCAGCGGTCGGGGGGCTAGCGGGGGGAGGGAGACCCAGTACTTC	CASSGRGASGGRETQYF
NA	TRBV7-2	TRBJ1-5	NA	TGTGCCAGCAGCCCGCGGTCGGGGGGTATTGGCAATCAGCCCCAGCATTTT	CASSPRSGGIGNQPQHF
TRBD1	TRBV5-3	TRBJ2-2	once	TGTGCCAGAAGATCCGGCGGGACAGGGAACACCGGGGAGCTGTTTTTT	CARRSGGTGNTGELFF
NA	TRBV15	TRBJ1-2	NA	TGTGCCACCCGGGACACCAGTCTTCTTAACTATGGCTACACCTTC	CATRDTSLLNYGYTF
TRBD2	TRBV25-1	TRBJ2-3	NA	TGTGCCAGCAGTGACAGCGGGGCCACAGATACGCAGTATTTT	CASSDSGATDTQYF
TRBD2	TRBV5-4	TRBJ2-1	NA	TGTGCCAGCAGCTTGGTGTCGGGACTAGCCCCCTACAATGAGCAGTTCTTC	CASSLVSGLAPYNEQFF
TRBD1	TRBV5-1	TRBJ1-1	NA	TGCGCCAGCAGCTCCACTGGGACAGGGAACACTGAAGCTTTCTTT	CASSSTGTGNTEAFF
TRBD2	TRBV4-2	TRBJ2-2	NA	TGTGCCAGCAGCCAAAAGGGACTAGTCAGCGACACCGGGGAGCTGTTTTTT	CASSQKGLVSDTGELFF
NA	TRBV11-2	TRBJ2-3	NA	TGTGCCAGCAGCTTAGACGGACAGCTCACAGATACGCAGTATTTT	CASSLDGQLTDTQYF
TRBD1	TRBV18	TRBJ1-5	NA	TGTGCCAGCTCACCTCCAGGGGGCAGCAATCAGCCCCAGCATTTT	CASSPPGGSNQPQHF